This T cell receptor beta chain was retrieved from a study of Ad26.COV2.S vaccination and SARS-CoV-2 variants. Study context: As a participant in COV1001, the donor was in the Ad26.COV2.S trial arm. Doses of Ad26.COV2.S were injected into muscle once or twice, 56 days apart. Findings of the study overall: Substantial post-vaccination breadth of spike-specific CD8+ and CD4+ T cell responses was reported.

TCRdb's copy holds only in-frame clones and misses some; the assay was immunoSEQ multiplex PCR. The table lists around 340,000 clones, 86% of them singletons. The treatment was: 15 to 20 received Ad26.COV2.S at low or high dose, single or two shots; roughly five received placebo; per-sample allocation not given. Collection of the samples took place on day 63 after the first injection of vaccine or placebo. An 18-55-year-old adult in Boston served as donor. This CDR3 contains 15 residues. In germline, CDR1 is LGHNA, CDR2 YSLEER. The V and J ends lost 1 base and 6 bases, in that order; junction bases with no gene match: 9. With respect to this clone: Antigen unknown.

The source of this sequence is a person aged 18-60 years who received the Ad26.COV2.S COVID-19 vaccine or a placebo. This chain links TRBV4-3 with TRBJ2-7, with 7 positions matching TRBD1. The sample in question was peripheral blood, obtained in a trial of Ad26.COV2.S vaccine versus placebo. The CDR3 here is CASSQVVRGSSEQYF. The CDR3, as DNA: TGCGCCAGCAGCCAAGTTGTCAGGGGGAGTAGCGAGCAGTACTTC.